The 21 T cell receptor beta chains given below trace back to one sample, sequenced in a study of T-cell memory formation after mild COVID-19. TCRdb itself ran the 5' RACE reads through MiXCR, one entry per CDR3 protein. Found here are 300,000 to 350,000 distinct CDR3 sequences, 10% to 15% of them singletons; the top ten hold about 22%. The material sequenced was PBMCs or a T cell subset sorted from them (not recorded which). All receptors come from a man aged 18 to 35 who had mild COVID-19 (a few samples of this study predate the infection). Cell type and time point are not known.

This clonotype was picked up a small number of times. The rearrangement links TRBV12-5 to TRBJ1-2, with D hard to call. The CDR3 covers 14 residues. The germline V and J ends were trimmed by 5 bases and 10 bases, with 20 bases remaining between them. Germline CDR1 and CDR2: LGHNT and FRNRAP. This CDR3 is CASGPRPPLDYYTF. The CDR3 region has the DNA TGTGCTAGTGGTCCCCGGCCTCCTTTGGACTACTACACCTTC.

The V call is TRBV6-5, the J call TRBJ1-6; the D gene is possibly TRBD1 (5 bases). The length of the CDR3 is 15 residues. Trimming took off 8 bases at V and 10 bases at J, with 21 bases between the two ends. Germline lookup yields CDR1 MNHEY and CDR2 SVGAGI. The CDR3 bases are TGTGCCAGCGGGATGGACACAACACCCGCATCACCCCTCCACTTT. Translated: CASGMDTTPASPLHF.

V is TRBV28 and J is TRBJ1-4, with TRBD1 identical over 8 bases. The CDR3 has 11 residues. Trimming cost V 11 bases and J 7 bases; bases outside gene matches: 3. Germline V CDR1 and CDR2: MDHEN, SYDVKM. CDR3 region: CAGQGGEKLFF. The CDR3 coding sequence is TGTGCCGGACAGGGAGGTGAAAAACTGTTTTTT. The full variable domain, in which reference TRBV28 and TRBJ1-4 provide the parts outside the CDR3, is DVKVTQSSRYLVKRTGEKVFLECVQDMDHENMFWYRQDPGLGLRLIYFSYDVKMKEKGDIPEGYSVSREKKERFSLILESASTNQTSMYLCAGQGGEKLFFGSGTQLSVL.

This clonotype was seen a handful of times. This chain joins TRBV19 and TRBJ2-1, with 7 bases lining up with TRBD2. The CDR3 covers 16 residues. The V gene end was trimmed by 5 bases and the J gene end by 7 bases; junction bases not matched to a gene: 14. Looked up from germline, CDR1 is LNHDA and CDR2 is SQIVND (reference sequence). CDR3 DNA: TGTGCCAGTAGTGTACGGGGGGTCCCTCTGGGGAATGAGCAGTTCTTC. This gives the protein CASSVRGVPLGNEQFF.

This clonotype was counted a few times. CDR3 sequence (DNA): TGTGCCAGCAGTCTTAGTACAGGGGGCTTCTACGAGCAGTACTTC. Translated, it gives CASSLSTGGFYEQYF. The V gene is TRBV6-5, the J gene TRBJ2-7; 9 bases are a match to TRBD1. Germline V CDR1 and CDR2: MNHEY, SVGAGI. The V segment lost 5 bases and the J segment 3 bases; nucleotides outside the gene matches: 8. The CDR3 contains 15 residues.

This clonotype was counted only a few times. The chain links TRBV30 to TRBJ2-3, with 7 bases identical to TRBD2. The V and J ends lost 0 bases and 2 bases, in that order; junction bases with no gene match: 5. The V gene's germline CDR1 is GTSNPN and CDR2 SVGIG (reference sequence). The CDR3 is 15 residues long. CDR3 loop: CAWSVTSAHTDTQYF. For the CDR3, the DNA is TGTGCCTGGAGTGTAACTAGCGCCCACACAGATACGCAGTATTTT.

This clonotype was observed a few times. The CDR3 nucleotides read TGTGCCAGCAGCCTCTTGGACAGGGGCTACGAGCAGTACGTC. Translation: CASSLLDRGYEQYV. This rearrangement joins TRBV7-8 to TRBJ2-7; 9 bases align to TRBD1. V gave up 5 bases and J gave up 3 bases; unmatched junction bases: 5. The CDR3 is 14 residues long. Germline V gene data show CDR1 as SGHVS and CDR2 as FQNEAQ.

The sample holds a few counts of this clonotype. This sequence joins TRBV12-3 or TRBV12-4 and TRBJ2-3; TRBD1 matches at 11 bases. The CDR3 sequence is 16 residues long. V was clipped by 9 bases and J by 2 bases; unmatched bases: 10. CDR3 DNA sequence: TGTGCCAGACCCCGGGACAGGGGGATTAACACAGATACGCAGTATTTT. This translates into CARPRDRGINTDTQYF.

This clonotype was recorded many times. The rearrangement joins TRBV5-1 to TRBJ2-3; no clear D. This CDR3 is built from 15 residues. Trimming left V 3 bases short and J 6 bases short, with 17 bases between. CDR1 and CDR2 (germline): SGHRS, YFSETQ. The CDR3 reads CASSSDGLARDTQYF. DNA for the CDR3: TGCGCCAGCAGCTCGGACGGCCTCGCACGGGATACGCAGTATTTT.

This chain links TRBV14 with TRBJ2-7, with D hard to call. Germline lookup yields CDR1 SGHDN and CDR2 FVKESK. Trimming pared 2 bases from V and 6 bases from J, leaving 11 bases between. CDR3 length equals 13 residues. The CDR3 bases are TGTGCCAGCAGCCAAAGGGTTGCGGCCGAGCAGTACTTC. Translated: CASSQRVAAEQYF.

V usage is TRBV29-1 and J usage is TRBJ2-3; D may correspond to TRBD1 or TRBD2 (5 bases each). The CDR3 is 12 amino acids. Trimming took 8 bases from V and 1 from J, leaving 10 bases between them. CDR1 is SQVTM and CDR2 is ANQGSEA in the germline V gene. The DNA for the CDR3 is TGCAGCACCTGGGACGGCACAGATACGCAGTATTTT. This translates into CSTWDGTDTQYF.

This clonotype was counted only a few times. This chain connects TRBV7-2 to TRBJ2-3; TRBD1 or TRBD2 may be the D gene (6 bases each). The CDR3 totals 14 residues. Trimming shortened V by 5 bases and J by 6 bases, and 15 bases separated the two germline ends. From germline, CDR1 is SGHTA and CDR2 FQGNSA. CDR3 amino acids: CASSLSDGGDTQYF. Here the CDR3 DNA reads TGTGCCAGCAGCCTGTCTGACGGGGGCGATACGCAGTATTTT.

This clonotype was seen more than once but under ten times. The V gene is TRBV14, the J gene TRBJ2-7; no firm D call. The germline V gene has CDR1 SGHDN and CDR2 FVKESK. The CDR3 spans 14 residues. Trimming took off 2 bases at V and 0 bases at J, with 8 bases between the two ends. The CDR3 nucleotides are TGTGCCAGCAGCCAATTTGGCAGCTCCTACGAGCAGTACTTC. Its protein is CASSQFGSSYEQYF.

This clonotype has just a few counts. The V gene is TRBV6-5, the J gene TRBJ2-2; a possible D gene is TRBD2 (5 bases). CDR1 MNHEY and CDR2 SVGAGI come from the germline V gene. With 7 bases removed from V and 3 bases from J, the gap between germline ends came to 15 bases. The CDR3 is 15 amino acids. The CDR3 spells CASNTEGRDTGELFF. CDR3 bases: TGTGCCAGCAATACAGAGGGTCGGGACACCGGGGAGCTGTTTTTT.

The V and J genes are TRBV29-1 and TRBJ1-1, with TRBD1 as a possible D gene (6 bases). The CDR3 spans 13 residues. V was shortened by 6 bases and J by 2 bases, with 13 bases between the two germline ends. CDR1 and CDR2 (germline): SQVTM, ANQGSEA. The CDR3 region is CSVRQVLNTEAFF. CDR3 nucleotides: TGCAGCGTCAGACAGGTTCTAAACACTGAAGCTTTCTTT.

The rearrangement joins TRBV7-8 to TRBJ2-7; 10 bases are a match to TRBD1. With V trimmed by 5 bases and J by 2 bases, 6 bases remained unmatched. Germline lookup yields CDR1 SGHVS and CDR2 FQNEAQ. This CDR3 spans 15 amino acids. The CDR3 spells CASSTGTGVAYEQYF. In DNA form, the CDR3 reads TGTGCCAGCAGCACTGGGACAGGGGTAGCCTACGAGCAGTACTTC.

This clonotype was seen more than once but under ten times. This chain connects TRBV4-1 to TRBJ2-3; D is perhaps TRBD1 or TRBD2 (5 bases each). The CDR3 loop spans 14 amino acids. V lost 1 base and J 4 bases, leaving 9 bases between the germline ends. Germline lookup yields CDR1 MGHRA and CDR2 YSYEKL. The CDR3 loop reads CASSQVGDPDTQYF. Here the CDR3 DNA reads TGCGCCAGCAGCCAAGTGGGGGATCCAGATACGCAGTATTTT.

This clonotype was found a few times. The chain has TRBV12-3 or TRBV12-4 and TRBJ1-2; possible D gene TRBD1, 6 bases. V lost 6 bases and J 8 bases, leaving 13 bases between the germline ends. The CDR3 runs to 12 residues. The CDR3 nucleotides read TGTGCCAGCAGAAGAGAGGGGGAAGGCTACACCTTC. This sequence encodes CASRREGEGYTF.

This chain's CDR3 is CASSSGSTDTQYF. Here the CDR3 DNA reads TGTGCCAGCAGTAGCGGTTCCACAGATACGCAGTATTTT. This chain joins TRBV7-3 and TRBJ2-3, with D perhaps matching TRBD2 (6 bases). The CDR3 runs 13 residues. Trimming stripped 6 bases from V and 2 bases from J, with 9 bases between. Germline V gives CDR1 SGHTA, CDR2 FQGTGA.

This clonotype was seen at least ten times. The rearrangement joins TRBV7-9 to TRBJ1-1; 7 bases are a match to TRBD1. V lost 1 base to trimming and J lost 4 bases; unmatched junction nucleotides: 0. The germline V gene has CDR1 SEHNR and CDR2 FQNEAQ (reference sequence). The CDR3 loop spans 13 amino acids. The CDR3 DNA sequence: TGTGCCAGCAGCTTAGACAGGGGCACTGAAGCTTTCTTT. It codes for CASSLDRGTEAFF.

This clonotype was found a few times. The genes are TRBV24-1 and TRBJ2-3; 10 bases are a match to TRBD2. Germline loops: CDR1 KGHDR, CDR2 SFDVKD. This CDR3 has 14 residues. With 6 bases clipped from V and 4 bases from J, the junction kept 3 bases outside the gene matches. The DNA of the CDR3 is TGTGCCACCAGTAGCGGGGGGGGCCCAGATACGCAGTATTTT. Amino acid sequence: CATSSGGGPDTQYF.